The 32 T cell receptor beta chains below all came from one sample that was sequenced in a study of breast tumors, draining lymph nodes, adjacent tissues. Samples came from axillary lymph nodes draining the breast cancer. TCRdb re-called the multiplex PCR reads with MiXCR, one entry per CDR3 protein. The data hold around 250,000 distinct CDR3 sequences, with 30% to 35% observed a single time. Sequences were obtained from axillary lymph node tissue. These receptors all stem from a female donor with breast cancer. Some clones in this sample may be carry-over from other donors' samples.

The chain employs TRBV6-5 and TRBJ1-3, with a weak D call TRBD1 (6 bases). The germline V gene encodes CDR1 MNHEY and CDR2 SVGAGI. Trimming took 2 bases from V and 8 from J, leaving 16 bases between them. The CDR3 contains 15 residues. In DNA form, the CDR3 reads TGTGCCAGCAGTTACGACAGGCTGAATGGCTACACCATATATTTT. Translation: CASSYDRLNGYTIYF.

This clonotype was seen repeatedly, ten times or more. The CDR3 region has the DNA TGCAGTGCTGGGGCCCCAAATAAGCCCCAGCATTTT. It is translated as CSAGAPNKPQHF. V usage is TRBV20-1 and J usage is TRBJ1-5, with TRBD1 as a possible D gene (5 bases). The CDR3 runs to 12 residues. V lost 5 bases and J 8 bases, leaving 13 bases between the germline ends. Germline loops: CDR1 DFQATT, CDR2 SNEGSKA (reference sequence).

The CDR3 loop is CASSSGAANYGYTF. The CDR3 nucleotides are TGTGCCAGCAGCTCAGGGGCAGCTAACTATGGCTACACCTTC. The chain is built from TRBV7-9 and TRBJ1-2; D possibly corresponds to TRBD1 (6 bases). The CDR3 loop spans 14 amino acids. From germline, CDR1 is SEHNR and CDR2 FQNEAQ (reference sequence). V was pared by 4 bases and J by 0 bases, with 9 bases between.

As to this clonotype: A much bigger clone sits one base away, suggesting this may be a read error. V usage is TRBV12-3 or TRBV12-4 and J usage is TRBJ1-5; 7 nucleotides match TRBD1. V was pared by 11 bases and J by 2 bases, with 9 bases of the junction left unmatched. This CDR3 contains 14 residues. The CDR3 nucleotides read TGTGCCCGCATCCAGGGGGGGGGCAATCAGCCCCAGCATTTT. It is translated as CARIQGGGNQPQHF.

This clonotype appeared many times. CDR3 nucleotides: TGCAGTGCGGTCGGGAGGACTAGCACAGATACGCAGTATTTT. Translating gives CSAVGRTSTDTQYF. This rearrangement joins TRBV20-1 to TRBJ2-3; 7 nucleotides line up with TRBD2. After removal of 6 bases from V and 0 bases from J, the junction contained 6 bases not matched to a gene. The length of the CDR3 is 14 residues. The germline CDR1 and CDR2 sequences are DFQATT and SNEGSKA (reference sequence).

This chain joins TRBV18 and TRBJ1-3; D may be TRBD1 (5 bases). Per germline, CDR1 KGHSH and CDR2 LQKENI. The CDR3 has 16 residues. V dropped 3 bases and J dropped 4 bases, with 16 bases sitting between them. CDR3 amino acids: CASSPPGRGIGNTIYF. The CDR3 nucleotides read TGTGCCAGCTCACCCCCGGGACGAGGAATAGGAAACACCATATATTTT.

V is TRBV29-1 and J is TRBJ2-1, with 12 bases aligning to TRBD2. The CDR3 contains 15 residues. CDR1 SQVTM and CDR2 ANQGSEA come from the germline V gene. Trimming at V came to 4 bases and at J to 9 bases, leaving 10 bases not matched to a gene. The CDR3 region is CSVGQTSGRDSEQFF. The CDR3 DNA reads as TGCAGCGTTGGGCAGACTAGCGGGAGAGATAGTGAGCAGTTCTTC.

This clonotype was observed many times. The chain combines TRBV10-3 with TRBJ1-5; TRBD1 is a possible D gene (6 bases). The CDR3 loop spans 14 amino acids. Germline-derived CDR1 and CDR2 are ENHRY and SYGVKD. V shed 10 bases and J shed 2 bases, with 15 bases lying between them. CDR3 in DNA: TGTGCCACCACGGGGGGGCTCGGCAATCAGCCCCAGCATTTT. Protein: CATTGGLGNQPQHF.

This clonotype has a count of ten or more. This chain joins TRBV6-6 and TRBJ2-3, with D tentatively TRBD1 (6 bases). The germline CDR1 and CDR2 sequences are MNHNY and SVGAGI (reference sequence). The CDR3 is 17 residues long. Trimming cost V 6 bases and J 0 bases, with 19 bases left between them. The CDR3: CASSLTSGVGSTDTQYF. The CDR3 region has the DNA TGTGCCAGCAGCCTTACGTCAGGGGTCGGAAGCACAGATACGCAGTATTTT.

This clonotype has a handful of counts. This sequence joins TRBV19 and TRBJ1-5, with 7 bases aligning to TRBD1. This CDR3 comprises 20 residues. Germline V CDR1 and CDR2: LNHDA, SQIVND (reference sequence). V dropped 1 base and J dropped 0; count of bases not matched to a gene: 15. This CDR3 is CASSIAPGTALLNSNQPQHF. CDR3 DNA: TGTGCCAGTAGTATAGCCCCAGGGACAGCCCTATTGAATAGCAATCAGCCCCAGCATTTT.

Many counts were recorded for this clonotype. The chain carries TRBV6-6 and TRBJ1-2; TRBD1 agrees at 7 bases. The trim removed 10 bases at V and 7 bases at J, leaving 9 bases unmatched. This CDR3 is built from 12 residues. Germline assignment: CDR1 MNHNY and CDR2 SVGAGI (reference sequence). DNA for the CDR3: TGTGCCACCGGGGAGGGGGCTAGTGGCTACACCTTC. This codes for CATGEGASGYTF.

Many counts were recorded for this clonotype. The CDR3 DNA follows: TGTGCCAGTAGTGCCCCGGGAGCTAGCGGTTACCAAGAGACCCAGTACTTC. Its protein is CASSAPGASGYQETQYF. The V gene is TRBV19, the J gene TRBJ2-5, with TRBD2 matching 7 bases. CDR1 and CDR2 (germline): LNHDA, SQIVND (reference sequence). The CDR3 consists of 17 residues. The J segment lost 0 bases and the V segment lost 5 bases, leaving 12 bases of the junction unmatched.

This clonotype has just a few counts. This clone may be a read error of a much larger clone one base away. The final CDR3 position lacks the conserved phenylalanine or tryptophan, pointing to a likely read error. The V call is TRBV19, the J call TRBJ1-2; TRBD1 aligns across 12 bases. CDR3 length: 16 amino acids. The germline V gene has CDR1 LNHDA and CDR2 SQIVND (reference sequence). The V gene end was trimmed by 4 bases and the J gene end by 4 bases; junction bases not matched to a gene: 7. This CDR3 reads CASSKPGQGAGYGYTS. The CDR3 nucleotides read TGTGCCAGTAGTAAGCCGGGACAGGGGGCAGGCTATGGCTACACCTCC.

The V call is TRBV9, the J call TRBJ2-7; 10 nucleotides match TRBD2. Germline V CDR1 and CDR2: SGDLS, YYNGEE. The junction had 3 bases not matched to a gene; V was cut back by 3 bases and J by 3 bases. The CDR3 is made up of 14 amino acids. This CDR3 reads CASSARTSGYEQYF. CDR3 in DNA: TGTGCCAGCAGCGCAAGGACTAGCGGCTACGAGCAGTACTTC.

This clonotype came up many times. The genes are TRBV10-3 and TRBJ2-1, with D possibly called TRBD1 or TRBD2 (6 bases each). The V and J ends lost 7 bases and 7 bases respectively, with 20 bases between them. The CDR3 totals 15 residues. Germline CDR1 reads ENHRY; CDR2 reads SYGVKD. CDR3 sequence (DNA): TGTGCCATCACAAAGGGACTCCACAGGGAAAATGAGCAGTTCTTC. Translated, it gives CAITKGLHRENEQFF.

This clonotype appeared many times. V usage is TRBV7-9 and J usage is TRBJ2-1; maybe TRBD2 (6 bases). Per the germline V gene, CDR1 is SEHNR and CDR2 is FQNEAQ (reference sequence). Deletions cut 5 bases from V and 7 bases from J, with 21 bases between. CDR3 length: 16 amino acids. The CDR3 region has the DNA TGTGCCAGCAGCGCCTCGACTAGGGAGAGGGGAAATGAGCAGTTCTTC. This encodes CASSASTRERGNEQFF. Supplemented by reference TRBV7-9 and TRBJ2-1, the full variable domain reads DTGVSQNPRHKITKRGQNVTFRCDPISEHNRLYWYRQTLGQGPEFLTYFQNEAQLEKSRLLSDRFSAERPKGSFSTLEIQRTEQGDSAMYLCASSASTRERGNEQFFGPGTRLTVL.

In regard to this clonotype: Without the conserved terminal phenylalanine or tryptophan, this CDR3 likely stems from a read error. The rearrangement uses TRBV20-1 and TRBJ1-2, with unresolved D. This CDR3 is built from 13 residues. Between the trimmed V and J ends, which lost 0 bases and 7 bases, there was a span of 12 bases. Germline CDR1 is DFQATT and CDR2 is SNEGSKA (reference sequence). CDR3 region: CSARDPEPCGYTL. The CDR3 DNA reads TGCAGTGCTAGAGATCCGGAACCCTGTGGCTACACCCTC.

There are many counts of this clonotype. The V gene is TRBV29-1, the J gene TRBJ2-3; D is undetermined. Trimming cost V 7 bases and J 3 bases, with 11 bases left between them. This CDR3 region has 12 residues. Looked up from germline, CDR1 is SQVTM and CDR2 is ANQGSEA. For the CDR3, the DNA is TGCAGCGGTAGACTGAGTACAGATACGCAGTATTTT. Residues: CSGRLSTDTQYF.

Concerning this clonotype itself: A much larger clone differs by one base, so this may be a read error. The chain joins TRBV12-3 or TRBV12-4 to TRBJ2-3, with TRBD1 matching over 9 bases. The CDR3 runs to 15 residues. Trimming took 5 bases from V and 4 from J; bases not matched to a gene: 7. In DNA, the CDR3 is TGTGCCAGCAGTCTCAGGACAGGGGAACCAGATACGCAGTATTTT. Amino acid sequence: CASSLRTGEPDTQYF.

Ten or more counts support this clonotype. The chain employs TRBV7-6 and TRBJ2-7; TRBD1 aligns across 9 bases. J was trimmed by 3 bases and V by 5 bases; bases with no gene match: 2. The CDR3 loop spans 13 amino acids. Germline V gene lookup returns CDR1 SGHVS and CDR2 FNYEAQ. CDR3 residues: CASSRDRDYEQYF. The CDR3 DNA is TGTGCCAGCAGCCGGGACAGGGACTACGAGCAGTACTTC.

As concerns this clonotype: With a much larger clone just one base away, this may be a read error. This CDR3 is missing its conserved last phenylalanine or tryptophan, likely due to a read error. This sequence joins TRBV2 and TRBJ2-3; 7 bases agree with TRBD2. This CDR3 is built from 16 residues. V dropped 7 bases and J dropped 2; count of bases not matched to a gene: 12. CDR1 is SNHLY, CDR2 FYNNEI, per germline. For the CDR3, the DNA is TGTGCCAGCACTCTAAGTCGGGGGGTGGTCACAGATACGCAGTATTCT. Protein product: CASTLSRGVVTDTQYS.

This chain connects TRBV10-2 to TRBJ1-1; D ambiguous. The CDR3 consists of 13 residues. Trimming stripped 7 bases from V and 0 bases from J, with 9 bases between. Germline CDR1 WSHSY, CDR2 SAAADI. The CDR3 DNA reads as TGCGCCAGCACAGGCTACATGAACACTGAAGCTTTCTTT. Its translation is CASTGYMNTEAFF.

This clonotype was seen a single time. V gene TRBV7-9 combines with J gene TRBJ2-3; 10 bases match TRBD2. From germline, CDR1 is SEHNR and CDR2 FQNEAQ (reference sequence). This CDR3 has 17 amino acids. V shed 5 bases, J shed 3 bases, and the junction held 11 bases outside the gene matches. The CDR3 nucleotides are TGTGCCAGCAGCCAAGTTAAACTAGCGGGACAGACAGATACGCAGTATTTT. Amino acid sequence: CASSQVKLAGQTDTQYF.

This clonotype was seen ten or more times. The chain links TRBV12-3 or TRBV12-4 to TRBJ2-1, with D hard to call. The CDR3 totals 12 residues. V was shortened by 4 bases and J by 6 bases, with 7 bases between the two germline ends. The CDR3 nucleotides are TGTGCCAGCAGTTCCCTTGGCAATGAGCAGTTCTTC. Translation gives CASSSLGNEQFF.

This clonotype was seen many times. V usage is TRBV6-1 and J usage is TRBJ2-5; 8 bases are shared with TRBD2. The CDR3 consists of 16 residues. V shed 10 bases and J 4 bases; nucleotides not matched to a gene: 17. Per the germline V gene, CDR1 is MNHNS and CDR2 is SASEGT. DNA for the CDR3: TGTGCCACCAGCAGCCCGGGGCGGGGGGTCCTAGAGACCCAGTACTTC. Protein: CATSSPGRGVLETQYF.

CDR3 DNA: TGTGCCAGCAGCTTAGCTTCAGCAGGGGGCACCGGGGAGCTGTTTTTT. Translating it yields CASSLASAGGTGELFF. This chain links TRBV7-9 with TRBJ2-2, with TRBD1 identical over 7 bases. This CDR3 is built from 16 residues. The junction had 5 bases not matched to a gene; V was cut back by 0 bases and J by 4 bases. CDR1 is SEHNR, CDR2 FQNEAQ, per germline (reference sequence).

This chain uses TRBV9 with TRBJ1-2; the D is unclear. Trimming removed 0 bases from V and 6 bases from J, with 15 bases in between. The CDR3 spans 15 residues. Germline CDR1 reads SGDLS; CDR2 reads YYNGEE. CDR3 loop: CASSVEGSERHGYTF. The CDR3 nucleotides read TGTGCCAGCAGCGTAGAAGGGTCCGAGAGACATGGCTACACCTTC. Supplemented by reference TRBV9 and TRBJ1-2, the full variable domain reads DSGVTQTPKHLITATGQRVTLRCSPRSGDLSVYWYQQSLDQGLQFLIQYYNGEERAKGNILERFSAQQFPDLHSELNLSSLELGDSALYFCASSVEGSERHGYTFGSGTRLTVV.

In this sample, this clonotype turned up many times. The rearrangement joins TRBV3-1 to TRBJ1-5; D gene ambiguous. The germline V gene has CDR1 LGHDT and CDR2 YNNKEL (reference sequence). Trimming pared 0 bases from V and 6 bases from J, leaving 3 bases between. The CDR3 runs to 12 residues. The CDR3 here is CASSQESQPQHF. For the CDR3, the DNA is TGTGCCAGCAGCCAAGAAAGTCAGCCCCAGCATTTT.

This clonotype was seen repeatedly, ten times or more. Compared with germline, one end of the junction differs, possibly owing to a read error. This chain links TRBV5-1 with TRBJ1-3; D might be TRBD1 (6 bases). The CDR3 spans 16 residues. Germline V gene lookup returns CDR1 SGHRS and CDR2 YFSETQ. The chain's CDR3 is CASNRKGQNSGNTIYF. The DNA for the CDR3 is TGTGCCAGCAACCGGAAAGGACAGAACTCTGGAAACACCATATATTTT. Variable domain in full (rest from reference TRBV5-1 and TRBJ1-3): KAGVTQTPRYLIKTRGQQVTLSCSPISGHRSVSWYQQTPGQGLQFLFEYFSETQRNKGNFPGRFSGRQFSNSRSEMNVSTLELGDSALYLCASNRKGQNSGNTIYFGEGSWLTVV.

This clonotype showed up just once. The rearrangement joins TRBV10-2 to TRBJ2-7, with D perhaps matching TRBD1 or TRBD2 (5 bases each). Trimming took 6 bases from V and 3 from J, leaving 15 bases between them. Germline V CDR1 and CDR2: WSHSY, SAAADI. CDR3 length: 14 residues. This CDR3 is CASSRRGPGYEQYF. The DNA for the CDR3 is TGCGCCAGCAGCCGACGGGGACCGGGCTACGAGCAGTACTTC.

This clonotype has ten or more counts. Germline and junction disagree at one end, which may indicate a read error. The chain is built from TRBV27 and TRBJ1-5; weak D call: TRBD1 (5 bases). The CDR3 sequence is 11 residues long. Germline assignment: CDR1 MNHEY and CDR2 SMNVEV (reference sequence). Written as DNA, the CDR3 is TGTGCCAGCATATACGTAGGGACCCCCCTTTTT. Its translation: CASIYVGTPLF.

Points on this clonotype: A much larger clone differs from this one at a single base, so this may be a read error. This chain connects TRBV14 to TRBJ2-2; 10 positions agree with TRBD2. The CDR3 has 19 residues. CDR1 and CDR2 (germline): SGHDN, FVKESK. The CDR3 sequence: CASSLIDAPGLANTGELLF. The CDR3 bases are TGTGCCAGCAGCCTAATTGACGCTCCGGGACTAGCGAACACCGGGGAGCTGCTTTTT.